The 23 T cell receptor beta chains listed next were all sequenced from one sample in a study of shared clonotypes between healthy human individuals. This table comes from immunoSEQ multiplex PCR, and its TCRdb copy is limited to in-frame clones, with some not included. Altogether 1,100,000 or so clones are present, 75% to 85% being singletons, with the ten largest covering approximately 0.56%. Sequences were obtained from memory CD4+ T cells from PBMCs. Subset of the sample: CD45RA-negative fraction. The receptors were gathered from a man aged 18-30 years in good health. Some clones in this sample may be carry-over from other donors' samples.

This clone was detected only a few times. The V call is TRBV5-1, the J call TRBJ2-1, with 9 positions matching TRBD1. This CDR3 has 14 residues. Trimming took 4 bases from V and 6 from J; bases not matched to a gene: 5. Germline CDR1 reads SGHRS; CDR2 reads YFSETQ. CDR3 in DNA: TGCGCCAGCAGCCCCGGACAGGGGATCAATGAGCAGTTCTTC. Translation: CASSPGQGINEQFF.

This chain uses TRBV7-9 with TRBJ1-1; D might be TRBD1 (5 bases). V was cut by 5 bases and J by 0 bases, with 13 bases left in between. This CDR3 spans 15 amino acids. Germline V gene sequence: CDR1 SEHNR, CDR2 FQNEAQ (reference sequence). DNA for the CDR3: TGTGCCAGCAGCGCACCGGGACGGATGAACACTGAAGCTTTCTTT. This codes for CASSAPGRMNTEAFF. Filled out from reference TRBV7-9 and TRBJ1-1, the complete variable domain reads DTGVSQNPRHKITKRGQNVTFRCDPISEHNRLYWYRQTLGQGPEFLTYFQNEAQLEKSRLLSDRFSAERPKGSFSTLEIQRTEQGDSAMYLCASSAPGRMNTEAFFGQGTRLTVV.

The CDR3 loop reads CASTRAGGPNYNEQFF. The CDR3 DNA reads as TGTGCCAGCACCCGAGCGGGAGGGCCGAACTACAATGAGCAGTTCTTC. V and J are TRBV27 and TRBJ2-1, with TRBD2 matching 10 bases. Germline trimming cut 7 bases from V and 3 bases from J; bases unmatched to any gene: 9. CDR1 is MNHEY, CDR2 SMNVEV, per germline (reference sequence). This CDR3 contains 16 residues.

The CDR3 region is CASSLDQTENTIYF. The CDR3 DNA follows: TGTGCCAGCAGCTTAGACCAGACTGAAAACACCATATATTTT. The chain combines TRBV7-3 with TRBJ1-3; D call uncertain. CDR3 length equals 14 residues. Between the trimmed V and J ends, which lost 2 bases and 6 bases, there was a span of 11 bases. Germline values: CDR1 SGHTA, CDR2 FQGTGA. Supplemented by reference TRBV7-3 and TRBJ1-3, the full variable domain reads GAGVSQTPSNKVTEKGKYVELRCDPISGHTALYWYRQSLGQGPEFLIYFQGTGAADDSGLPNDRFFAVRPEGSVSTLKIQRTERGDSAVYLCASSLDQTENTIYFGEGSWLTVV.

V and J are TRBV12-5 and TRBJ1-2; 7 positions agree with TRBD1. CDR1 LGHNT and CDR2 FRNRAP come from the germline V gene. This CDR3 is built from 13 residues. The ends lost 4 bases at V and 6 bases at J; junction bases unmatched: 5. The CDR3 nucleotides read TGTGCTAGTGGTTCGGGGACAGCAAATGGCTACACCTTC. Protein sequence: CASGSGTANGYTF.

V is TRBV29-1 and J is TRBJ1-2, with 10 bases lining up with TRBD1. J lost 7 bases, V lost 5 bases, and 10 bases had no gene match. The CDR3 is 14 amino acids. CDR1 and CDR2 (germline): SQVTM, ANQGSEA. CDR3 residues: CSVRRTGGRGGYTF. The CDR3 DNA reads as TGCAGCGTTCGAAGGACAGGGGGTCGAGGTGGCTACACCTTC.

The chain couples TRBV4-3 to TRBJ2-1, with D unresolved. The V and J ends lost 0 bases and 2 bases respectively, with 11 bases between them. Looked up from germline, CDR1 is LGHNA and CDR2 is YSLEER. The CDR3 runs 16 residues. The chain's CDR3 is CASSQEGQLTYNEQFF. The CDR3, as DNA: TGCGCCAGCAGCCAAGAGGGCCAGCTAACCTACAATGAGCAGTTCTTC.

The V gene is TRBV6-5, the J gene TRBJ1-1; 10 positions match TRBD1. The CDR3 has 14 amino acids. The germline CDR1 and CDR2 sequences are MNHEY and SVGAGI. V lost 4 bases and J lost 3; bases outside the gene matches: 2. CDR3 residues: CASSWDRGDTEAFF. The CDR3 DNA is TGTGCCAGCAGTTGGGACAGGGGTGACACTGAAGCTTTCTTT.

The J gene is TRBJ1-4, the V gene TRBV18; 7 bases agree with TRBD1. This CDR3 spans 16 amino acids. Germline CDR1 is KGHSH and CDR2 is LQKENI. V shed 3 bases, J shed 5 bases, and the junction held 9 bases outside the gene matches. The CDR3 sequence is CASSPTQGRGNEKLFF. The CDR3, as DNA: TGTGCCAGCTCACCGACACAGGGGCGGGGGAATGAAAAACTGTTTTTT.

The V gene is TRBV10-3, the J gene TRBJ1-2, with D possibly being TRBD1 (6 bases). This CDR3 region has 14 residues. CDR1 and CDR2 (germline): ENHRY, SYGVKD. V lost 8 bases to trimming and J lost 7 bases, with 20 bases between them. The CDR3 sequence is CAIGPQGGGAGYTF. CDR3 nucleotide sequence: TGTGCCATCGGCCCCCAGGGAGGGGGGGCTGGCTACACCTTC.

The chain combines TRBV28 with TRBJ1-1; D not resolved. Germline V gene sequence: CDR1 MDHEN, CDR2 SYDVKM. The CDR3 runs 12 residues. The V end was cut by 9 bases, the J end by 0 bases, with 8 bases between. The CDR3 nucleotides are TGTGCCAGTAAAGTCTTGAACACTGAAGCTTTCTTT. Translation gives CASKVLNTEAFF.

The chain joins TRBV7-9 to TRBJ2-1, with a weak D call TRBD2 (6 bases). This CDR3 is 17 amino acids long. The V end lost 5 bases, the J end lost 3 bases, and 20 bases lay between the germline ends. Germline CDR1 SEHNR, CDR2 FQNEAQ (reference sequence). CDR3 nucleotides: TGTGCCAGCAGCCCCCCAGGAGGTAGCGGATTCTACAATGAGCAGTTCTTC. It specifies CASSPPGGSGFYNEQFF.

CDR3 amino acids: CASSEDEGQGKVSKNIQYF. CDR3 sequence (DNA): TGTGCCAGCAGCGAAGACGAAGGACAGGGGAAAGTTAGCAAAAACATTCAGTACTTC. The chain combines TRBV9 with TRBJ2-4, with 9 bases that match TRBD1. The V gene's germline CDR1 is SGDLS and CDR2 YYNGEE. The CDR3 loop spans 19 amino acids. V shed 3 bases, J shed 3 bases, and the junction held 16 bases outside the gene matches.

The rearrangement links TRBV7-8 to TRBJ2-7; 7 bases agree with TRBD1. V was clipped by 5 bases and J by 10 bases; unmatched bases: 5. The CDR3 consists of 11 residues. CDR1 is SGHVS and CDR2 is FQNEAQ in the germline V gene. DNA for the CDR3: TGTGCCAGCAGCGACAGGGTGGAACAGTACTTC. Translated, it gives CASSDRVEQYF.

The gene calls are TRBV4-1 and TRBJ1-5; D uncertain. The ends were cut back, 3 bases at V and 5 bases at J, with 5 bases in the middle. Looked up from germline, CDR1 is MGHRA and CDR2 is YSYEKL. The CDR3 has 12 residues. The CDR3 protein is CASSHLDQPQHF. CDR3 coding DNA: TGCGCCAGCAGCCATTTAGATCAGCCCCAGCATTTT.

The chain carries TRBV6-1 and TRBJ2-5, with D possibly TRBD1 on 5 matching bases. The CDR3 runs 14 residues. The germline V gene encodes CDR1 MNHNS and CDR2 SASEGT. The V end was cut by 2 bases, the J end by 5 bases, with 12 bases between. CDR3 DNA sequence: TGTGCCAGCAGTGAACCATCCAGGGTGGAGACCCAGTACTTC. This encodes CASSEPSRVETQYF.

This chain links TRBV25-1 with TRBJ1-1; D unresolved. V lost 2 bases and J 1 base, leaving 14 bases between the germline ends. Germline CDR1 and CDR2: MGHDK and SYGVNS. The CDR3 runs 16 residues. CDR3 residues: CASSEASGRPNTEAFF. The CDR3 DNA reads as TGTGCCAGCAGTGAAGCATCGGGCAGGCCGAACACTGAAGCTTTCTTT.

The V and J genes are TRBV27 and TRBJ1-1, with D maybe TRBD1 (5 bases). CDR3 length equals 13 residues. Trimming took off 5 bases at V and 8 bases at J, with 15 bases between the two ends. The germline V gene encodes CDR1 MNHEY and CDR2 SMNVEV (reference sequence). The CDR3 DNA reads as TGTGCCAGCAGTCGGGGGTCCGGGAGGGAAGCTTTCTTT. The encoded protein is CASSRGSGREAFF.

This chain links TRBV7-8 with TRBJ2-5; 7 nucleotides match TRBD2. The CDR3 has 15 residues. Losses at the gene ends were 5 bases for V and 4 bases for J; bases not matched to a gene: 10. Germline values: CDR1 SGHVS, CDR2 FQNEAQ. CDR3: CASSGGVAGPETQYF. CDR3 sequence (DNA): TGTGCCAGCAGCGGGGGGGTAGCGGGCCCAGAGACCCAGTACTTC.

Note on this clone: Relative to the germline gene, one junction end is altered; a read error may explain this. As DNA, the CDR3 is TGTGCCACCAGTTTAGGCACTAGCGGCCAAGAGACCCAGTACTTC. Amino acids: CATSLGTSGQETQYF. V is TRBV10-3 and J is TRBJ2-5; 8 nucleotides match TRBD2. CDR3 length: 15 residues. CDR1 is ENHRY, CDR2 SYGVKD, per germline.

The chain recombines TRBV4-1 with TRBJ1-4; no clear D gene. This CDR3 contains 15 residues. CDR1 and CDR2 from the germline V gene are MGHRA and YSYEKL. Deletions cut 1 base from V and 7 bases from J, with 13 bases between. CDR3 sequence: CASSQAAGKGEKLFF. CDR3 sequence (DNA): TGCGCCAGCAGCCAAGCTGCGGGGAAAGGTGAAAAACTGTTTTTT.

The V and J genes are TRBV19 and TRBJ2-1, with 8 bases identical to TRBD2. The germline CDR1 and CDR2 sequences are LNHDA and SQIVND (reference sequence). The CDR3 is made up of 15 amino acids. The V segment lost 4 bases and the J segment 5 bases; nucleotides outside the gene matches: 7. Written as DNA, the CDR3 is TGTGCCAGTAGTACCTACGCCGGGAGGGACAATGAGCAGTTCTTC. This gives the protein CASSTYAGRDNEQFF.

This clone was recorded a few times. The J gene is TRBJ2-3, the V gene TRBV2; the D gene is possibly TRBD1 (6 bases). Per the germline V gene, CDR1 is SNHLY and CDR2 is FYNNEI. The CDR3 length is 14 residues. V was shortened by 3 bases and J by 4 bases, with 11 bases between the two germline ends. CDR3 loop: CASSEGHQSDTQYF. CDR3 nucleotide sequence: TGTGCCAGCAGTGAGGGACACCAGTCAGATACGCAGTATTTT.